These 31 T cell receptor beta chains were sequenced from one sample in a study of lymphopenia after photon versus proton radiotherapy. The assay was immunoSEQ multiplex PCR, and TCRdb's table has in-frame clones only and misses some. The sample carries roughly 150,000 clones, 75% to 90% recorded once. This specimen consisted of peripheral blood, obtained from a patient treated with photon-based radiotherapy. The receptors originated from a man aged 45-65 years with gastric cancer.

The V and J genes are TRBV30 and TRBJ1-2; the D gene is possibly TRBD1 (6 bases). V was clipped by 1 base and J by 7 bases, with 19 bases between them. Per the germline V gene, CDR1 is GTSNPN and CDR2 is SVGIG (reference sequence). The CDR3 extends over 15 amino acids. The CDR3 here is CAWSEAGGQRGGYTF. The CDR3 nucleotides are TGTGCCTGGAGTGAAGCTGGGGGGCAAAGGGGTGGCTACACCTTC.

J is TRBJ2-7 and V is TRBV30; 8 bases line up with TRBD2. V was pared by 5 bases and J by 5 bases, with 5 bases of the junction left unmatched. The CDR3 has 12 residues. Germline V CDR1 and CDR2: GTSNPN, SVGIG (reference sequence). Here the CDR3 reads CAWAGLENEQYF. In DNA, the CDR3 is TGTGCCTGGGCGGGACTAGAGAACGAGCAGTACTTC.

The chain recombines TRBV7-9 with TRBJ2-7; the match to TRBD1 covers 9 bases. Germline trimming cut 5 bases from V and 0 bases from J; bases unmatched to any gene: 2. The CDR3 covers 14 residues. The V gene's germline CDR1 is SEHNR and CDR2 FQNEAQ (reference sequence). CDR3 in amino acids: CASSLTGGSYEQYF. The CDR3 DNA reads TGTGCCAGCAGCCTGACAGGGGGCTCCTACGAGCAGTACTTC.

The chain joins TRBV6-5 to TRBJ2-7; TRBD1 matches at 10 bases. The ends lost 2 bases at V and 5 bases at J; junction bases unmatched: 6. Germline V CDR1 and CDR2: MNHEY, SVGAGI. This CDR3 spans 15 amino acids. The DNA for the CDR3 is TGTGCCAGCAGTTACCCCGGACAGGGGGACCACGAGCAGTACTTC. Its translation: CASSYPGQGDHEQYF.

The CDR3 coding sequence is TGTGCCAGCAGGATGGGGGGCGGAGGGGAAAAACTGTTTTTT. This encodes CASRMGGGGEKLFF. The V gene is TRBV6-1, the J gene TRBJ1-4; perhaps TRBD1 as D (6 bases). The CDR3 spans 14 residues. V was clipped by 6 bases and J by 8 bases, with 16 bases between them. Germline V gene lookup returns CDR1 MNHNS and CDR2 SASEGT.

This clone has only a few counts. The rearrangement uses TRBV2 and TRBJ2-7; D perhaps matches TRBD1 (6 bases). V lost 6 bases and J lost 0, with 6 bases in between. Germline V gives CDR1 SNHLY, CDR2 FYNNEI. There are 12 residues in the CDR3. The CDR3 protein is CASRTGSYEQYF. The CDR3 DNA sequence: TGTGCCAGCAGGACAGGCTCCTACGAGCAGTACTTC.

The J gene is TRBJ1-1, the V gene TRBV18, with 7 bases aligning to TRBD1. Per the germline V gene, CDR1 is KGHSH and CDR2 is LQKENI. With 4 bases clipped from V and 1 base from J, the junction kept 0 bases outside the gene matches. The CDR3 is 13 amino acids. CDR3 protein: CASSRDRNTEAFF. CDR3 in DNA: TGTGCCAGCTCACGGGACAGGAACACTGAAGCTTTCTTT.

The rearrangement links TRBV5-1 to TRBJ2-5; D is perhaps TRBD2 (5 bases). The CDR3 totals 15 residues. Germline V CDR1 and CDR2: SGHRS, YFSETQ. V was shortened by 1 base and J by 5 bases, with 15 bases between the two germline ends. The CDR3 sequence: CASSLYSEQRETQYF. The CDR3 DNA follows: TGCGCCAGCAGCTTGTATAGCGAGCAGCGGGAGACCCAGTACTTC.

The chain is built from TRBV7-2 and TRBJ2-5; TRBD1 might be the D (6 bases). The V end lost 1 base, the J end lost 4 bases, and 13 bases lay between the germline ends. Germline CDR1 SGHTA, CDR2 FQGNSA. The CDR3 is made up of 15 amino acids. The CDR3 bases are TGTGCCAGCAGCTTAGGCGCAGGGGAGATAGAGACCCAGTACTTC. It yields the protein CASSLGAGEIETQYF.

This chain uses TRBV29-1 with TRBJ2-5; maybe TRBD1 (5 bases). The CDR3 covers 13 residues. CDR1 is SQVTM, CDR2 ANQGSEA, per germline. Trimming took off 1 base at V and 5 bases at J, with 11 bases between the two ends. The CDR3 spells CSVEGQPGETQYF. The CDR3 DNA sequence: TGCAGCGTTGAAGGACAGCCCGGGGAGACCCAGTACTTC.

The rearrangement uses TRBV10-3 and TRBJ2-1, with 10 positions matching TRBD2. Trimming cost V 6 bases and J 6 bases; bases outside gene matches: 8. The germline CDR1 and CDR2 sequences are ENHRY and SYGVKD. CDR3 size: 15 residues. CDR3 sequence (DNA): TGTGCCATCAGGGATGCTAGCGGGAGATTCAATGAGCAGTTCTTC. Protein sequence: CAIRDASGRFNEQFF.

This chain uses TRBV7-7 with TRBJ2-7; 10 bases fit TRBD1. Per germline, CDR1 SSHAT and CDR2 FNYEAQ (reference sequence). The ends lost 5 bases at V and 5 bases at J; junction bases unmatched: 9. The CDR3 sequence is 15 residues long. Written as DNA, the CDR3 is TGTGCCAGCAGCCCTCGGACAGGGGGTGCCCACGAGCAGTACTTC. Translating it yields CASSPRTGGAHEQYF.

The chain couples TRBV6-1 to TRBJ1-1, with D uncertain. Germline lookup yields CDR1 MNHNS and CDR2 SASEGT. CDR3 size: 13 residues. V was cut by 0 bases and J by 6 bases, with 8 bases left in between. CDR3 amino acids: CASSEAWQAEAFF. The DNA for the CDR3 is TGTGCCAGCAGTGAAGCGTGGCAAGCTGAAGCTTTCTTT.

The chain recombines TRBV6-4 with TRBJ2-1; TRBD2 agrees at 8 bases. Germline V gene lookup returns CDR1 MRHNA and CDR2 SNTAGT. The junction had 8 bases not matched to a gene; V was cut back by 5 bases and J by 11 bases. This CDR3 region has 13 residues. The CDR3 protein is CASSSMSGSQQFF. CDR3 in DNA: TGTGCCAGCAGTTCGATGAGCGGGAGCCAGCAGTTCTTC.

V is TRBV2 and J is TRBJ2-5; D remains ambiguous. This CDR3 is 11 amino acids long. Germline V gives CDR1 SNHLY, CDR2 FYNNEI. V lost 4 bases and J lost 7, with 7 bases in between. The DNA of the CDR3 is TGTGCCAGCAGTGGAAAAAGGACCCAGTACTTC. Amino acid sequence: CASSGKRTQYF.

This chain joins TRBV16 and TRBJ2-1; 8 bases are shared with TRBD2. Germline trimming cut 5 bases from V and 10 bases from J; bases unmatched to any gene: 13. The CDR3 consists of 15 residues. Germline CDR1 KGHSY, CDR2 FQNENV. The CDR3 bases are TGTGCCAGCAGCAACTCGGCTGGTACTAGCGGAGAGCAGTTCTTC. It yields the protein CASSNSAGTSGEQFF.

In regard to this clone: Other nucleotide sequences from this sample produce the same CDR3. This chain joins TRBV27 and TRBJ2-2; a weak D match, TRBD1 (6 bases). Deletions cut 2 bases from V and 1 base from J, with 8 bases between. CDR1 and CDR2 from the germline V gene are MNHEY and SMNVEV (reference sequence). The CDR3 consists of 15 residues. DNA for the CDR3: TGTGCCAGCAGTTTACAGGGGATGAACACCGGGGAGCTGTTTTTT. Translation: CASSLQGMNTGELFF.

This chain uses TRBV30 with TRBJ2-7, with TRBD1 matching 7 bases. The germline gives CDR1 GTSNPN, CDR2 SVGIG (reference sequence). V shed 3 bases and J 0 bases; nucleotides not matched to a gene: 8. The CDR3 covers 15 residues. The CDR3 is CAWRLPRQGSYEQYF. The DNA for the CDR3 is TGTGCCTGGAGACTTCCGAGACAGGGCTCCTACGAGCAGTACTTC.

The chain uses TRBV27 and TRBJ1-5; 7 nucleotides match TRBD1. Germline CDR1 MNHEY, CDR2 SMNVEV (reference sequence). The V and J ends lost 2 bases and 6 bases, in that order; junction bases with no gene match: 7. This CDR3 has 15 residues. This CDR3 is CASSLGRGRRQPQHF. As DNA, the CDR3 is TGTGCCAGCAGTTTAGGGAGGGGGCGACGTCAGCCCCAGCATTTT.

V and J are TRBV27 and TRBJ2-7; 10 bases map to TRBD1. Unmatched junction bases numbered 2, after V lost 4 bases and J lost 2 bases. The V gene's germline CDR1 is MNHEY and CDR2 SMNVEV (reference sequence). There are 14 residues in the CDR3. The CDR3 DNA follows: TGTGCCAGCAGTTGGGACAGGGGAACCTACGAGCAGTACTTC. It specifies CASSWDRGTYEQYF.

The rearrangement uses TRBV13 and TRBJ2-3, with 7 bases aligning to TRBD1. Trimming at V came to 5 bases and at J to 3 bases, leaving 11 bases not matched to a gene. Germline V gene lookup returns CDR1 PRHDT and CDR2 FYEKMQ (reference sequence). This CDR3 has 16 amino acids. CDR3: CASSPRTGRKTDTQYF. In DNA, the CDR3 is TGTGCCAGCAGCCCCAGGACAGGAAGGAAGACAGATACGCAGTATTTT.

The J gene is TRBJ1-4, the V gene TRBV10-3; D is ambiguous. Trimming pared 8 bases from V and 3 bases from J, leaving 10 bases between. Looked up from germline, CDR1 is ENHRY and CDR2 is SYGVKD. The CDR3 runs to 13 residues. CDR3 nucleotides: TGTGCCATCTCCGGGAGCGCTAATGAAAAACTGTTTTTT. It is translated as CAISGSANEKLFF.

The CDR3 sequence is CASKRGADSYEQYF. CDR3 nucleotide sequence: TGTGCCAGCAAACGGGGCGCAGACTCCTACGAGCAGTACTTC. The chain carries TRBV6-6 and TRBJ2-7, with D perhaps given as TRBD1 or TRBD2 (5 bases each). The CDR3 extends over 14 amino acids. V was trimmed by 7 bases and J by 0 bases, leaving 13 bases between them. Germline loops: CDR1 MNHNY, CDR2 SVGAGI (reference sequence).

The chain combines TRBV4-2 with TRBJ2-3; TRBD1 or TRBD2 may be the D gene (5 bases each). This CDR3 is built from 18 residues. CDR1 is LGHNA, CDR2 YNFKEQ, per germline. The V gene lost 0 bases and the J gene lost 9 bases, with 25 bases spanning the gap. CDR3 residues: CASSQDRGGSSGEGTQYF. CDR3 nucleotides: TGTGCCAGCAGCCAAGATCGGGGCGGGTCCTCAGGTGAAGGCACGCAGTATTTT.

The chain is built from TRBV5-1 and TRBJ2-7; D remains ambiguous. The germline gives CDR1 SGHRS, CDR2 YFSETQ. The ends were cut back, 4 bases at V and 6 bases at J, with 14 bases in the middle. The CDR3 covers 13 residues. The CDR3 sequence is CASSGGRMAEQYF. In DNA form, the CDR3 reads TGCGCCAGCAGCGGCGGTCGCATGGCCGAGCAGTACTTC.

This rearrangement joins TRBV18 to TRBJ2-4; TRBD1 matches at 8 bases. The germline CDR1 and CDR2 sequences are KGHSH and LQKENI. This CDR3 spans 16 amino acids. J was trimmed by 13 bases and V by 3 bases; bases with no gene match: 17. The CDR3 spells CASSPWTGPQLRLQYF. In DNA form, the CDR3 reads TGTGCCAGCTCACCGTGGACAGGGCCCCAATTGCGCCTCCAGTACTTC.

The V gene is TRBV7-9, the J gene TRBJ2-5; TRBD1 agrees at 9 bases. Trimming cost V 4 bases and J 2 bases; bases outside gene matches: 5. Germline-derived CDR1 and CDR2 are SEHNR and FQNEAQ (reference sequence). The CDR3 extends over 15 amino acids. The CDR3 is CASSSGQGRQETQYF. The CDR3 nucleotides read TGTGCCAGCAGCTCGGGACAGGGAAGGCAAGAGACCCAGTACTTC.

The rearrangement links TRBV6-5 to TRBJ2-7; possible D gene TRBD2, 6 bases. V was clipped by 5 bases and J by 0 bases, with 14 bases between them. Per the germline V gene, CDR1 is MNHEY and CDR2 is SVGAGI. The CDR3 contains 15 residues. CDR3 residues: CASSPREVYSYEQYF. CDR3 nucleotides: TGTGCCAGCAGTCCCAGGGAGGTTTACTCCTACGAGCAGTACTTC.

The chain combines TRBV5-4 with TRBJ1-1, with D unclear. CDR3 length equals 13 residues. The V and J ends lost 3 bases and 2 bases respectively, with 8 bases between them. Germline V gene lookup returns CDR1 SGHNT and CDR2 YYREEE (reference sequence). The CDR3 protein is CASSSDYNTEAFF. CDR3 DNA: TGTGCCAGCAGCTCGGACTACAACACTGAAGCTTTCTTT.

The chain employs TRBV15 and TRBJ1-1; D call uncertain. CDR1 LNHNV and CDR2 YYDKDF come from the germline V gene (reference sequence). CDR3 length: 11 amino acids. The V end lost 6 bases, the J end lost 2 bases, and 4 bases lay between the germline ends. In DNA form, the CDR3 reads TGTGCCACCAGACTTAACACTGAAGCTTTCTTT. Amino acids: CATRLNTEAFF. The entire variable domain, with the rest obtained from reference TRBV15 and TRBJ1-1, is as follows: DAMVIQNPRYQVTQFGKPVTLSCSQTLNHNVMYWYQQKSSQAPKLLFHYYDKDFNNEADTPDNFQSRRPNTSFCFLDIRSPGLGDTAMYLCATRLNTEAFFGQGTRLTVV.

V and J are TRBV4-2 and TRBJ2-2; 8 positions agree with TRBD1. This CDR3 has 14 residues. Unmatched junction bases numbered 3, after V lost 6 bases and J lost 3 bases. CDR1 is LGHNA, CDR2 YNFKEQ, per germline. The CDR3 DNA follows: TGTGCCAGCAGAGACAGGGGAGACACCGGGGAGCTGTTTTTT. It yields the protein CASRDRGDTGELFF.